The 9 T cell receptor beta chains below come from one sample, sequenced in a study of identical twins. TCRdb independently ran MiXCR on the 5' RACE reads; one entry per CDR3 protein. Found here are hundreds of thousands of distinct CDR3 sequences, approximately 13% of them singletons; the top ten hold about 1.5%. Another study also made use of these data, one on yellow fever vaccine responses in identical twins.

Sequencing was performed on PBMCs. Receptors were obtained from a woman younger than 30 in good health.

This clonotype was recorded a few times. The chain couples TRBV24-1 to TRBJ2-7, with 9 nucleotides matching TRBD1. This CDR3 has 18 residues. V trimming: 4 bases; J trimming: 1 base; junction bases outside the gene matches: 13. Germline CDR1 is KGHDR and CDR2 is SFDVKD. The CDR3 DNA reads TGTGCCACCAGTGACTACACCGGGACAGGGTTCCGGTCCTACGAGCAGTACTTC. Protein sequence: CATSDYTGTGFRSYEQYF.

The genes are TRBV7-9 and TRBJ2-5; TRBD1 might be the D (6 bases). This CDR3 is 16 amino acids long. Trimming left V 5 bases short and J 3 bases short, with 19 bases between. Per germline, CDR1 SEHNR and CDR2 FQNEAQ (reference sequence). CDR3 amino acids: CASSPRQADNKETQYF. Written as DNA, the CDR3 is TGTGCCAGCAGCCCCCGACAGGCAGACAACAAAGAGACCCAGTACTTC.

V usage is TRBV20-1 and J usage is TRBJ2-1; 11 nucleotides match TRBD2. Germline V gene sequence: CDR1 DFQATT, CDR2 SNEGSKA (reference sequence). This CDR3 contains 15 residues. Trimming cost V 6 bases and J 8 bases; bases outside gene matches: 12. CDR3 DNA sequence: TGCAGTGCCTATACACTAGCGGGAGTGGGTTATGAGCAGTTCTTC. It codes for CSAYTLAGVGYEQFF.

This clonotype showed up just a few times. The chain joins TRBV7-8 to TRBJ2-5; no reliable D call. This CDR3 has 15 residues. Germline lookup yields CDR1 SGHVS and CDR2 FQNEAQ. Trimming took off 4 bases at V and 0 bases at J, with 12 bases between the two ends. In nucleotides, the CDR3 is TGTGCCAGCAGCTCCCTCAAAGCGTACCAAGAGACCCAGTACTTC. It translates to CASSSLKAYQETQYF.

A single count supports this clonotype. This chain uses TRBV5-1 with TRBJ2-5; D gene ambiguous. Germline assignment: CDR1 SGHRS and CDR2 YFSETQ. The length of the CDR3 is 13 residues. V dropped 1 base and J dropped 7 bases, with 11 bases sitting between them. The CDR3 DNA reads as TGCGCCAGCAGCTTGCCGTCGCAGCCGACCCAGTACTTC. Its protein product is CASSLPSQPTQYF.

This clonotype came up many times. The V call is TRBV3-1, the J call TRBJ1-5; unclear D gene. This CDR3 comprises 11 residues. V lost 8 bases to trimming and J lost 4 bases, with 6 bases between them. The germline V gene encodes CDR1 LGHDT and CDR2 YNNKEL (reference sequence). The CDR3 DNA reads as TGTGCCAGCGGAGATAATCAGCCCCAGCATTTT. This sequence encodes CASGDNQPQHF.

This clonotype appeared many times. The gene calls are TRBV29-1 and TRBJ2-2; 7 bases map to TRBD1. This CDR3 has 13 residues. V trimming: 6 bases; J trimming: 5 bases; junction bases outside the gene matches: 6. Germline V gene data show CDR1 as SQVTM and CDR2 as ANQGSEA. CDR3 amino acids: CSVRDRRTGELFF. CDR3 nucleotide sequence: TGCAGCGTCCGGGACAGAAGAACCGGGGAGCTGTTTTTT.

The chain uses TRBV20-1 and TRBJ2-5; 10 positions agree with TRBD1. The trim removed 7 bases at V and 4 bases at J, leaving 9 bases unmatched. Germline V gene sequence: CDR1 DFQATT, CDR2 SNEGSKA (reference sequence). This CDR3 contains 14 residues. The CDR3: CSEAGTGVSETQYF. CDR3 nucleotides: TGCAGTGAAGCGGGGACAGGGGTTTCAGAGACCCAGTACTTC.

Many counts were recorded for this clonotype. The CDR3 DNA follows: TGTGCCACCAGTGAGCTAGCGGGAATGAAGGGGGCGGAGACCCAGTACTTC. It is translated as CATSELAGMKGAETQYF. The chain combines TRBV24-1 with TRBJ2-5, with 9 bases matching TRBD2. This CDR3 has 17 amino acids. Trimming took 4 bases from V and 5 from J; bases not matched to a gene: 13. The germline V gene has CDR1 KGHDR and CDR2 SFDVKD.